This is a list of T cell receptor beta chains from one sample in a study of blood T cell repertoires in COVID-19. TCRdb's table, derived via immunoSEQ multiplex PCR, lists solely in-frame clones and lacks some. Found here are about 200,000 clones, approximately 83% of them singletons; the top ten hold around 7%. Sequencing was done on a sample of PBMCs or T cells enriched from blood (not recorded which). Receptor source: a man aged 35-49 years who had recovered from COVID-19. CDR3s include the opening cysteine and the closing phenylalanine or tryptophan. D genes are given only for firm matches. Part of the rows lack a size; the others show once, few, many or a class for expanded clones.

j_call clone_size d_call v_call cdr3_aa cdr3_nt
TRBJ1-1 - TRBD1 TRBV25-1 CASSDHRGTRLNTEAFF TGTGCCAGCAGTGATCACAGGGGGACGCGGTTGAACACTGAAGCTTTCTTT
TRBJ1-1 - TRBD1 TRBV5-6 CASSWGDSMNTEAFF TGTGCCAGCAGCTGGGGGGACAGCATGAACACTGAAGCTTTCTTT
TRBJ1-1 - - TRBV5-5 CASSPHTGMSTEAFF TGTGCCAGCAGCCCACATACAGGGATGTCCACTGAAGCTTTCTTT
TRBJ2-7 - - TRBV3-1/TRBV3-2 CASSFLRGYEQYF TGTGCCAGCAGCTTCCTAAGGGGATACGAGCAGTACTTC
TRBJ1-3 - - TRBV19 CASSLVHSGNTIYF TGTGCCAGTAGTCTGGTACACTCTGGAAACACCATATATTTT
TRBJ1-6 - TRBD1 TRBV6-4 CASSAGTGGNSPLHF TGTGCCAGCAGTGCCGGGACAGGGGGCAATTCACCCCTCCACTTT
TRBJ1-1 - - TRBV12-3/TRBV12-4 CASSLGQAEAFF TGTGCCAGCAGTTTAGGGCAGGCAGAAGCTTTCTTT
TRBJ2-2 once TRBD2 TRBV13 CASSSGLVITGELFF TGTGCCAGCAGCTCGGGACTAGTCATTACCGGGGAGCTGTTTTTT
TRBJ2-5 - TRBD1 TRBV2 CASSEGGGSETQYF TGTGCCAGCAGTGAAGGAGGGGGCTCGGAGACCCAGTACTTC
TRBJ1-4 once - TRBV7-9 CASTRSGGPNEKLFF TGTGCCAGCACCCGTTCGGGGGGACCTAATGAAAAACTGTTTTTT
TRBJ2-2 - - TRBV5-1 CASSSGTTRTGELFF TGCGCCAGCAGCTCCGGGACAACCCGGACCGGGGAGCTGTTTTTT
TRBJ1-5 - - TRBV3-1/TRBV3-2 CASSQGTSRGTHSNQPQHF TGTGCCAGCAGCCAAGGGACCAGCCGCGGGACCCATAGCAATCAGCCCCAGCATTTT
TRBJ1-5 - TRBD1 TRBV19 CASSIGSDRVGSQPQHF TGTGCCAGTAGTATAGGTTCGGACAGGGTTGGGAGTCAGCCCCAGCATTTT
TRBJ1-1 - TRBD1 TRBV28 CVSQAGGPNTEAFF TGTGTTAGCCAGGCAGGGGGCCCGAACACTGAAGCTTTCTTT
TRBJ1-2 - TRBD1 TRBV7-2 CASSLASTGSYYGYTF TGTGCCAGCAGCTTAGCCTCGACAGGGTCTTACTATGGCTACACCTTC
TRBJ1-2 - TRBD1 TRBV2 CASSRDRNNYGYTF TGTGCCAGCAGTCGGGACAGAAATAACTATGGCTACACCTTC
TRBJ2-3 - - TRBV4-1 CASSLTSGRTDTQYF TGCGCCAGCAGCCTAACTAGTGGAAGGACAGATACGCAGTATTTT
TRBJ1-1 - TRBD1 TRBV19 CASSRQGQVNTEAFF TGTGCCAGTAGTCGTCAAGGACAGGTTAACACTGAAGCTTTCTTT
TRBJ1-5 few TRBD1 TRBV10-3 CAISGDSRQPQHF TGTGCCATCAGTGGGGACAGTCGGCAGCCCCAGCATTTT
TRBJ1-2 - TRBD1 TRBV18 CASSPLGQGADYGYTF TGTGCCAGCTCACCCTTGGGACAGGGGGCGGACTATGGCTACACCTTC
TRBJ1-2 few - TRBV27 CASSSAGAGGYGYTF TGTGCCAGCAGTTCCGCGGGGGCGGGCGGCTATGGCTACACCTTC
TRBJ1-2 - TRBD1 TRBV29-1 CSVAGTANYGYTF TGCAGCGTAGCCGGGACAGCTAACTATGGCTACACCTTC
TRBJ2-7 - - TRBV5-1 CASSEYSGAYEQYF TGCGCCAGCAGCGAGTACAGCGGAGCCTACGAGCAGTACTTC
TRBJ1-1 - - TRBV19 CASSIGPGMNTEAFF TGTGCCAGTAGTATTGGTCCGGGGATGAACACTGAAGCTTTCTTT
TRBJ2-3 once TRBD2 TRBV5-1 CASSLVGSGGATDTQYF TGCGCCAGCAGCTTGGTAGGCAGCGGGGGGGCCACAGATACGCAGTATTTT
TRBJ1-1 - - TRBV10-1 CASTPQSSERDTEAFF TGCGCCAGCACCCCCCAATCGAGTGAACGGGACACTGAAGCTTTCTTT
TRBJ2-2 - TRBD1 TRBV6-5 CASRRGLDTGELFF TGTGCCAGCAGGAGGGGGCTCGACACCGGGGAGCTGTTTTTT
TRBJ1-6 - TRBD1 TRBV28 CASSQGQGNSPLHF TGTGCCAGCAGTCAAGGACAGGGAAATTCACCCCTCCACTTT
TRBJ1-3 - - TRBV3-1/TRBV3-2 CASSQGLTGNTIYF TGTGCCAGCAGCCAAGGGCTTACTGGAAACACCATATATTTT
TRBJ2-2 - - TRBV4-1 CASSQDQSGRDRTGELFF TGCGCCAGCAGCCAAGATCAGTCGGGCAGGGATAGGACCGGGGAGCTGTTTTTT
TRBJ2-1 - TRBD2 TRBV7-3 CASSYLGLAGGNEQFF TGTGCCAGCAGCTATTTGGGACTAGCGGGGGGTAATGAGCAGTTCTTC
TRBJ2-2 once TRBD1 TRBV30 CAGQTGSGELFF TGTGCCGGCCAGACAGGGTCCGGGGAGCTGTTTTTT
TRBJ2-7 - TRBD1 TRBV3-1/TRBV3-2 CASSPGTGTYEQYF TGTGCCAGCAGCCCAGGGACAGGAACCTACGAGCAGTACTTC
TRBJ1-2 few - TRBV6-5 CASSYSPEGGYGYTF TGTGCCAGCAGTTACTCTCCGGAGGGCGGCTATGGCTACACCTTC
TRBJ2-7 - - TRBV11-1 CASSLFVRDSPYEQYF TGTGCCAGCAGCTTATTTGTCCGGGACTCACCCTACGAGCAGTACTTC
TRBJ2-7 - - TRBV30 CAWSRQGTYEQYF TGTGCCTGGAGTCGTCAGGGAACCTACGAGCAGTACTTC
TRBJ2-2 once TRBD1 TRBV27 CASSSTGDNHGLDTGELFF TGTGCCAGCAGTTCAACAGGGGATAACCACGGGTTGGACACCGGGGAGCTGTTTTTT
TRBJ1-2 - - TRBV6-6 CASSPRVFDGYTF TGTGCCAGCAGCCCCAGGGTTTTTGATGGCTACACCTTC
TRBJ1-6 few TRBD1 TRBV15 CATSPFTGGRSPLHF TGTGCCACCAGCCCCTTTACAGGGGGCAGGTCACCCCTCCACTTT
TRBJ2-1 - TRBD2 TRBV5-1 CASSYLAGVNEQFF TGCGCCAGCAGCTATCTAGCGGGGGTAAATGAGCAGTTCTTC
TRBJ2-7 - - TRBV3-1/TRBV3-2 CASSQATANYEQYF TGTGCCAGCAGCCAAGCCACAGCAAACTACGAGCAGTACTTC
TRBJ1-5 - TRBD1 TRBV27 CASSFGQGGSQPQHF TGTGCCAGCAGTTTTGGGCAGGGGGGAAGTCAGCCCCAGCATTTT
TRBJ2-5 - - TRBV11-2 CASSDRTPNIQETQYF TGTGCCAGCAGCGACCGGACACCTAATATCCAAGAGACCCAGTACTTC
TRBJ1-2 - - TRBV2 CASSEEDSYGYTF TGTGCCAGCAGTGAGGAAGACAGCTATGGCTACACCTTC
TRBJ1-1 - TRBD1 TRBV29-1 CSAGTGGAMEAFF TGCAGCGCCGGGACAGGGGGCGCAATGGAAGCTTTCTTT
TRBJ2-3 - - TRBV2 CASSQSGITDTQYF TGTGCCAGCAGTCAGAGCGGAATTACAGATACGCAGTATTTT
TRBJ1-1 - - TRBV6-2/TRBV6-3 CASSSKQGYVNTEAFF TGTGCCAGCAGTTCGAAACAGGGCTACGTGAACACTGAAGCTTTCTTT
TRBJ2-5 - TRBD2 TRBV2 CASSEALQSTSGGIAAQYF TGTGCCAGCAGTGAAGCGCTTCAGAGTACTAGCGGTGGTATTGCGGCCCAGTACTTC
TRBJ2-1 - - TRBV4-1 CASSQESLLAGNEQFF TGCGCCAGCAGCCAAGAGAGTTTACTAGCAGGCAATGAGCAGTTCTTC
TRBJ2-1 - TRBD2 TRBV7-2 CASSLAGSGGHEQFF TGTGCCAGCAGCTTAGCGGGGAGCGGGGGGCATGAGCAGTTCTTC